These 9 T cell receptor beta chains were sequenced from one sample in a study of CD8 T cells in ankylosing spondylitis (dated by TCRdb to the late 2010s). The library was obtained by 5' RACE. Reads for this sample came from an Illumina HiSeq 2500. Clones were called with MiXCR by TCRdb after fastp trimmed the public reads at Q25, and only in-frame beta chains were retained. Identical CDR3 proteins give one entry, which carries the most common genes and DNA. Across this sample there are tens of thousands of distinct CDR3 sequences, with under 30% seen only once. Around 59% of the sample is taken by the ten largest. Source material: blood, either unsorted or a sorted T cell fraction (not recorded which). The receptors were gathered from a male donor with ankylosing spondylitis or in good health (not recorded which).

This clonotype was detected a few times. The gene calls are TRBV5-4 and TRBJ2-5; D could derive from TRBD1 or TRBD2 (5 bases each). Germline-derived CDR1 and CDR2 are SGHNT and YYREEE (reference sequence). The CDR3 runs to 15 residues. V was pared by 4 bases and J by 4 bases, with 17 bases between. The CDR3 DNA is TGTGCCAGCAGCCCCGGGGCCAAGAGAGGAGAGACCCAGTACTTC. Its protein is CASSPGAKRGETQYF. The whole variable domain, remainder taken from reference TRBV5-4 and TRBJ2-5, is ETGVTQSPTHLIKTRGQQVTLRCSSQSGHNTVSWYQQALGQGPQFIFQYYREEENGRGNFPPRFSGLQFPNYSSELNVNALELDDSALYLCASSPGAKRGETQYFGPGTRLLVL.

This clonotype was observed a few times. The chain links TRBV20-1 to TRBJ2-5; the D is unclear. This CDR3 has 13 residues. Trimming left V 3 bases short and J 4 bases short, with 12 bases between. Per the germline V gene, CDR1 is DFQATT and CDR2 is SNEGSKA (reference sequence). This CDR3 reads CSARDPGTETQYF. CDR3 DNA: TGCAGTGCTAGGGACCCTGGCACAGAGACCCAGTACTTC.

This clonotype was seen ten or more times. This chain connects TRBV7-9 to TRBJ1-1; D is undetermined. The CDR3 is 11 amino acids. V shed 6 bases and J shed 7 bases, with 9 bases lying between them. Germline V gives CDR1 SEHNR, CDR2 FQNEAQ (reference sequence). CDR3 nucleotide sequence: TGTGCCAGCAGTCGAACAGTTGAAGCTTTCTTT. It translates to CASSRTVEAFF.

This clonotype was counted between two and nine times. The genes are TRBV5-1 and TRBJ2-3, with TRBD2 matching over 9 bases. V was clipped by 1 base and J by 4 bases; unmatched bases: 7. CDR1 and CDR2 (germline): SGHRS, YFSETQ. The CDR3 spans 16 residues. The CDR3 protein is CASSLFGGRDADTQYF. CDR3 coding DNA: TGCGCCAGCAGCTTGTTCGGCGGGAGGGATGCAGATACGCAGTATTTT. Supplemented by reference TRBV5-1 and TRBJ2-3, the full variable domain reads KAGVTQTPRYLIKTRGQQVTLSCSPISGHRSVSWYQQTPGQGLQFLFEYFSETQRNKGNFPGRFSGRQFSNSRSEMNVSTLELGDSALYLCASSLFGGRDADTQYFGPGTRLTVL.

This clonotype was detected a few times. The rearrangement joins TRBV20-1 to TRBJ2-7; 9 positions agree with TRBD2. The CDR3 covers 14 residues. V trimming: 1 base; J trimming: 7 bases; junction bases outside the gene matches: 8. The V gene's germline CDR1 is DFQATT and CDR2 SNEGSKA (reference sequence). CDR3 in DNA: TGCAGTGCTAGAGGAATGGCGGGAGGGGGAGAGCAGTACTTC. It encodes CSARGMAGGGEQYF.

The chain employs TRBV3-1 and TRBJ1-1; D call uncertain. Trimming stripped 0 bases from V and 7 bases from J, with 9 bases between. Germline V gene sequence: CDR1 LGHDT, CDR2 YNNKEL (reference sequence). The CDR3 runs 13 residues. CDR3 residues: CASSQEVQLEAFF. CDR3 DNA sequence: TGTGCCAGCAGCCAAGAAGTCCAGCTTGAAGCTTTCTTT.

The sample holds a few counts of this clonotype. V usage is TRBV29-1 and J usage is TRBJ1-5; no clear D. Germline V gives CDR1 SQVTM, CDR2 ANQGSEA. The CDR3 runs 12 residues. The germline V and J ends were trimmed by 4 bases and 5 bases, with 9 bases remaining between them. The CDR3 bases are TGCAGCGTTGGTAGCAAGGATCAGCCCCAGCATTTT. Residues: CSVGSKDQPQHF.

The genes are TRBV3-1 and TRBJ1-1, with TRBD1 as a possible D gene (6 bases). V lost 8 bases and J 2 bases, leaving 18 bases between the germline ends. This CDR3 is built from 15 residues. Per the germline V gene, CDR1 is LGHDT and CDR2 is YNNKEL (reference sequence). This CDR3 is CASSEIGGQNTEAFF. The CDR3 coding sequence is TGTGCCAGCTCGGAGATTGGGGGCCAAAACACTGAAGCTTTCTTT.

This chain uses TRBV7-6 with TRBJ2-3; 11 nucleotides match TRBD2. The CDR3 runs 16 residues. CDR1 and CDR2 from the germline V gene are SGHVS and FNYEAQ. Unmatched junction bases numbered 6, after V lost 5 bases and J lost 2 bases. CDR3 region: CASSQALAGATDTQYF. The CDR3 nucleotides read TGTGCCAGCAGCCAGGCACTAGCGGGAGCCACAGATACGCAGTATTTT.